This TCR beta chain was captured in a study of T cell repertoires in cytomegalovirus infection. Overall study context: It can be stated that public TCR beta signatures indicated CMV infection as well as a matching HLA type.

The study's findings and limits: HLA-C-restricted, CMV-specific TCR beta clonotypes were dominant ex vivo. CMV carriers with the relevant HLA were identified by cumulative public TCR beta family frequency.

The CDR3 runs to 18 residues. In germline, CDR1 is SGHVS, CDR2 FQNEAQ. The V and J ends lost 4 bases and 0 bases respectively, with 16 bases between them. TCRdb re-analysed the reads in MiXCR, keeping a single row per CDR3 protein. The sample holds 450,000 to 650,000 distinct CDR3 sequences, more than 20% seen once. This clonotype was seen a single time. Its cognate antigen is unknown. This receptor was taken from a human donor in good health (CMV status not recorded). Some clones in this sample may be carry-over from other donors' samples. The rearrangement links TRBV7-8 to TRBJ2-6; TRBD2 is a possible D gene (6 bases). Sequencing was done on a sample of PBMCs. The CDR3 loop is CASSWRGTGRSGANVLTF. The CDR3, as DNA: TGTGCCAGCAGCTGGAGGGGTACCGGCCGCTCTGGGGCCAACGTCCTGACTTTC.